The T cell receptor beta chain described here comes from a study of tumor-infiltrating lymphocytes in localized non-small cell lung cancer. Germline CDR1 reads LNHDA; CDR2 reads SQIVND (reference sequence). Trimming cost V 6 bases and J 3 bases, with 14 bases left between them. The CDR3 is made up of 14 amino acids. Clones were read by immunoSEQ multiplex PCR, and TCRdb kept only the in-frame ones, dropping some. The table lists around 9,500 clones, approximately 78% of them singletons. The gene calls are TRBV19 and TRBJ1-1, with TRBD1 as a possible D gene (6 bases). The source is a human donor with non-small cell lung cancer. Sequenced input: lung tumor tissue. This chain's CDR3 is CASRTQGSDTEAFF. CDR3 coding DNA: TGTGCCAGTAGGACACAGGGATCGGACACTGAAGCTTTCTTT.